The 25 T cell receptor beta chains below all came from one sample that was sequenced in a study of T-cell reconstitution after alpha-beta-depleted transplantation in children. Molecular barcoding with unique molecular identifiers was used for the TCRbeta library. A single record per CDR3 protein comes from TCRdb applying MiXCR to the PCR reads. Here the sample spans about 300,000 distinct CDR3 sequences, over 9% being singletons. Sequencing used PBMCs, obtained before TCRalphabeta/CD19-depleted stem cell transplant. The receptor source for this set is a boy less than two years old with acute myeloid leukemia, due to receive a stem cell transplant.

This clonotype has ten or more counts. This chain joins TRBV20-1 and TRBJ1-3; D gene unclear. V dropped 0 bases and J dropped 3 bases, with 12 bases sitting between them. In germline, CDR1 is DFQATT, CDR2 SNEGSKA (reference sequence). The CDR3 runs to 15 residues. This CDR3 is CSARDGRGIGNTIYF. The CDR3 nucleotides read TGCAGTGCTAGAGATGGTAGAGGTATTGGAAACACCATATATTTT.

This clonotype was detected a few times. The chain links TRBV14 to TRBJ1-1; weak D call: TRBD1 (5 bases). Looked up from germline, CDR1 is SGHDN and CDR2 is FVKESK. Trimming left V 5 bases short and J 3 bases short, with 10 bases between. The CDR3 totals 13 residues. The CDR3 is CASSTGRHTEAFF. As DNA, the CDR3 is TGTGCCAGCAGCACGGGACGCCACACTGAAGCTTTCTTT.

The sample holds many counts of this clonotype. The rearrangement joins TRBV12-3 or TRBV12-4 to TRBJ2-3; the D is unclear. The CDR3 has 12 residues. Trimming removed 4 bases from V and 2 bases from J, with 4 bases in between. The CDR3 region is CASSSVTDTQYF. The CDR3 DNA sequence: TGTGCCAGCAGTTCCGTCACAGATACGCAGTATTTT.

The V gene is TRBV2, the J gene TRBJ1-6; D may be TRBD1 (5 bases). Trimming removed 1 base from V and 7 bases from J, with 8 bases in between. This CDR3 is 14 amino acids long. Germline V lookup: CDR1 SNHLY, CDR2 FYNNEI. CDR3 region: CASSEDGGNSPLHF. CDR3 DNA: TGTGCCAGCAGTGAAGACGGGGGGAATTCACCCCTCCACTTT. Full variable domain (missing parts from reference TRBV2 and TRBJ1-6): EPEVTQTPSHQVTQMGQEVILRCVPISNHLYFYWYRQILGQKVEFLVSFYNNEISEKSEIFDDQFSVERPDGSNFTLKIRSTKLEDSAMYFCASSEDGGNSPLHFGNGTRLTVT.

The table lists this clonotype with a few counts. The chain is built from TRBV12-3 or TRBV12-4 and TRBJ2-3; no reliable D call. V was trimmed by 3 bases and J by 4 bases, leaving 8 bases between them. The CDR3 runs 13 residues. CDR3 loop: CASSLASPDTQYF. The CDR3 coding sequence is TGTGCCAGCAGTTTGGCCTCCCCAGATACGCAGTATTTT.

This clonotype appeared many times. The genes are TRBV27 and TRBJ2-1, with TRBD2 matching 10 bases. This CDR3 comprises 16 residues. V lost 2 bases to trimming and J lost 9 bases; unmatched junction nucleotides: 10. Per germline, CDR1 MNHEY and CDR2 SMNVEV (reference sequence). CDR3 bases: TGTGCCAGCAGTTTAAGGCTAGCGGGAGTCTTGGGTGAGCAGTTCTTC. This translates into CASSLRLAGVLGEQFF.

This clonotype was observed many times. This chain uses TRBV12-5 with TRBJ1-1; a possible D gene is TRBD1 (5 bases). Germline V lookup: CDR1 LGHNT, CDR2 FRNRAP. This CDR3 region has 14 residues. Trimming removed 2 bases from V and 5 bases from J, with 12 bases in between. CDR3 DNA: TGTGCTAGTGGTTTGCTGGGGCTGAGAACTGAAGCTTTCTTT. Protein sequence: CASGLLGLRTEAFF.

The chain employs TRBV15 and TRBJ1-6, with unresolved D. This CDR3 region has 13 residues. CDR1 and CDR2 from the germline V gene are LNHNV and YYDKDF (reference sequence). V was clipped by 9 bases and J by 8 bases, with 14 bases between them. CDR3 sequence (DNA): TGTGCCACGAGCCTGAAGGGTGATTCACCCCTCCACTTT. Protein: CATSLKGDSPLHF.

This rearrangement joins TRBV7-9 to TRBJ2-5; 9 bases fit TRBD1. The CDR3 has 14 residues. Unmatched junction bases numbered 6, after V lost 5 bases and J lost 5 bases. Per germline, CDR1 SEHNR and CDR2 FQNEAQ (reference sequence). CDR3 in amino acids: CASSQQGARETQYF. CDR3 coding DNA: TGTGCCAGCAGCCAACAGGGGGCGCGGGAGACCCAGTACTTC.

With regard to this clonotype: A much larger clonotype is one base distant, so this may be a read error. The V gene is TRBV28, the J gene TRBJ1-5; D unclear. Germline V CDR1 and CDR2: MDHEN, SYDVKM. The CDR3 consists of 16 residues. V was trimmed by 6 bases and J by 1 base, leaving 16 bases between them. This chain's CDR3 is CASSRGRCLSNQPQHF. CDR3 coding DNA: TGTGCCAGCAGCCGAGGCAGATGCCTGAGCAATCAGCCCCAGCATTTT.

The table lists this clonotype with many counts. This sequence joins TRBV5-1 and TRBJ2-5, with 7 bases matching TRBD2. V lost 4 bases and J lost 1; bases outside the gene matches: 4. In germline, CDR1 is SGHRS, CDR2 YFSETQ. The CDR3 sequence is 14 residues long. CDR3 DNA: TGCGCCAGCAGCACGGGACTACCCCAAGAGACCCAGTACTTC. It encodes CASSTGLPQETQYF.

This clonotype was recorded many times. The chain combines TRBV4-2 with TRBJ2-5, with a weak D call TRBD2 (5 bases). V gave up 3 bases and J gave up 2 bases, with 10 bases separating them. Germline CDR1 LGHNA, CDR2 YNFKEQ. CDR3 length equals 14 residues. The CDR3 DNA is TGTGCCAGCAGCCATAGACTAAATCAAGAGACCCAGTACTTC. Amino acids: CASSHRLNQETQYF.

This clonotype was detected ten times or more. The rearrangement uses TRBV5-1 and TRBJ2-2; D possibly corresponds to TRBD1 (6 bases). The CDR3 loop spans 17 amino acids. CDR1 is SGHRS and CDR2 is YFSETQ in the germline V gene. V lost 4 bases and J 3 bases, leaving 19 bases between the germline ends. The CDR3 region has the DNA TGCGCCAGCAGCCCTCCTACAGGGTCGAGCTACACCGGGGAGCTGTTTTTT. Its translation is CASSPPTGSSYTGELFF.

This clonotype came up a few times. The chain has TRBV5-1 and TRBJ2-1; D is perhaps TRBD2 (7 bases). CDR3 size: 17 residues. The germline CDR1 and CDR2 sequences are SGHRS and YFSETQ. Trimming removed 4 bases from V and 3 bases from J, with 20 bases in between. Here the CDR3 DNA reads TGCGCCAGCAGCCCTCCTAAGGGGGGGGGAGTCTACAATGAGCAGTTCTTC. Protein: CASSPPKGGGVYNEQFF.

This clonotype was detected only a few times. An end of the junction differs from the germline gene, which may be a read error. The chain joins TRBV12-5 to TRBJ2-1; TRBD2 aligns across 10 bases. Germline CDR1 is LGHNT and CDR2 is FRNRAP. The CDR3 is 11 residues long. CDR3 in DNA: TGTGCTAGTGGTCCCCTGAGCGGGAGGGCCTTC. It yields the protein CASGPLSGRAF.

The table lists this clonotype with a few counts. The chain links TRBV28 to TRBJ2-7; D is unresolved. Germline V gives CDR1 MDHEN, CDR2 SYDVKM. There are 14 residues in the CDR3. V lost 5 bases and J lost 4, with 15 bases in between. The CDR3 nucleotides read TGTGCCAGCAGTGCCCACTTGGTTGGGTACGAGCAGTACTTC. Its protein is CASSAHLVGYEQYF.

This clonotype was counted many times. The V call is TRBV12-3 or TRBV12-4, the J call TRBJ2-1; D tentatively reads TRBD1 or TRBD2 (5 bases each). The CDR3 has 15 residues. The V and J ends lost 3 bases and 3 bases respectively, with 12 bases between them. In nucleotides, the CDR3 is TGTGCCAGCAGTTTTGGGTGGGGGTACTACAATGAGCAGTTCTTC. It codes for CASSFGWGYYNEQFF.

The rearrangement uses TRBV5-1 and TRBJ2-7; 10 bases fit TRBD1. The CDR3 spans 13 residues. Losses at the gene ends were 3 bases for V and 6 bases for J; bases not matched to a gene: 3. Germline V lookup: CDR1 SGHRS, CDR2 YFSETQ. DNA for the CDR3: TGCGCCAGCAGCTGGACAGGGGGTGGCGAGCAGTACTTC. It is translated as CASSWTGGGEQYF.

This clonotype appeared many times. This chain links TRBV6-9 with TRBJ2-3, with a tentative D call TRBD1 (6 bases). Germline lookup yields CDR1 MNHGY and CDR2 SVAAGI. CDR3 length equals 16 residues. Trimming shortened V by 2 bases and J by 2 bases, and 14 bases separated the two germline ends. Written as DNA, the CDR3 is TGTGCCAGCAGTTATCCGAATGACAGGATCACAGATACGCAGTATTTT. Protein product: CASSYPNDRITDTQYF.

This clonotype was seen ten or more times. The V call is TRBV20-1, the J call TRBJ2-3, with 7 bases that match TRBD2. The CDR3 covers 15 residues. Trimming took 0 bases from V and 1 from J; bases not matched to a gene: 4. CDR1 and CDR2 from the germline V gene are DFQATT and SNEGSKA (reference sequence). CDR3 sequence: CSARDGLGGTDTQYF. The CDR3 nucleotides read TGCAGTGCTAGAGACGGACTAGGAGGCACAGATACGCAGTATTTT.

This clonotype occurred many times. The V and J genes are TRBV12-3 or TRBV12-4 and TRBJ2-2, with D possibly being TRBD1 or TRBD2 (5 bases each). CDR3 length equals 15 residues. Trimming stripped 6 bases from V and 4 bases from J, with 15 bases between. The CDR3 DNA follows: TGTGCCAGCAGCGTCCGCTGGGGGTCCACCGGGGAGCTGTTTTTT. It codes for CASSVRWGSTGELFF.

This clonotype was detected only a few times. V usage is TRBV20-1 and J usage is TRBJ2-7; no clear D. V was clipped by 0 bases and J by 2 bases, with 11 bases between them. CDR1 DFQATT and CDR2 SNEGSKA come from the germline V gene (reference sequence). The CDR3 spans 14 residues. CDR3 loop: CSARDTSPPYEQYF. In nucleotides, the CDR3 is TGCAGTGCTAGAGATACGAGTCCACCCTACGAGCAGTACTTC.

This clonotype was counted many times. The CDR3 nucleotides are TGTGCCAGCAGCTTATCACGAGTGGGGGCTGGGGAAAAACTGTTTTTT. Protein product: CASSLSRVGAGEKLFF. V is TRBV7-9 and J is TRBJ1-4, with D tentatively TRBD1 (6 bases). This CDR3 is 16 amino acids long. Trimming left V 2 bases short and J 8 bases short, with 18 bases between. Germline V gene data show CDR1 as SEHNR and CDR2 as FQNEAQ (reference sequence).

This clonotype came up many times. The gene calls are TRBV29-1 and TRBJ2-3; D ambiguous. The CDR3 is 14 amino acids. CDR1 is SQVTM and CDR2 is ANQGSEA in the germline V gene. Trimming removed 6 bases from V and 2 bases from J, with 15 bases in between. The CDR3 region has the DNA TGCAGCGTCTCTCCCCTGGGAAACACAGATACGCAGTATTTT. Translated: CSVSPLGNTDTQYF.

In its sample, this clonotype was seen a few times. J is TRBJ1-6 and V is TRBV7-3; D is unclear. Per germline, CDR1 SGHTA and CDR2 FQGTGA. The CDR3 extends over 14 amino acids. V was pared by 2 bases and J by 10 bases, with 12 bases between. CDR3 DNA: TGTGCCAGCAGCTTAGCAGGCGGCTCCTCACCCCTCCACTTT. Encoded protein: CASSLAGGSSPLHF.